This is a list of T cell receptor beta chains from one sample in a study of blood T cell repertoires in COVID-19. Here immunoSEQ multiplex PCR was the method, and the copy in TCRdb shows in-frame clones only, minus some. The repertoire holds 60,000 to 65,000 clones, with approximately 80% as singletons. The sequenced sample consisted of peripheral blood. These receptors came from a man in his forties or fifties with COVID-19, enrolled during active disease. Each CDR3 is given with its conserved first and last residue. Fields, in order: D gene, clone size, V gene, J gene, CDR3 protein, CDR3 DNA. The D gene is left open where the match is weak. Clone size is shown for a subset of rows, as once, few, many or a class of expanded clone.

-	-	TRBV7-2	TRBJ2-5	CASSAKSGGARETQYF	TGTGCCAGCAGCGCGAAGTCGGGGGGCGCGAGAGAGACCCAGTACTTC
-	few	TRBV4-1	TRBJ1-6	CASSQGIGSPLHF	TGCGCCAGCAGCCAAGGAATCGGGTCACCCCTCCACTTT
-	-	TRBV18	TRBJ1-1	CASSLQGNTEAFF	TGTGCCAGCTCACTACAGGGGAACACTGAAGCTTTCTTT
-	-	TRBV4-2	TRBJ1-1	CASSQAILDTRNTEAFF	TGTGCCAGCAGCCAAGCAATCCTGGACACCAGGAACACTGAAGCTTTCTTT
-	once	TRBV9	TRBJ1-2	CASTTGGDDYGYTF	TGTGCCAGCACCACCGGGGGGGATGACTATGGCTACACCTTC
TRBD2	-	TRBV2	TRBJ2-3	CASMGPSGPATDTQYF	TGTGCCAGCATGGGTCCTAGCGGCCCCGCGACAGATACGCAGTATTTT
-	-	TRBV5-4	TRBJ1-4	CASSLGPNEKLFF	TGTGCCAGCAGCTTGGGGCCTAATGAAAAACTGTTTTTT
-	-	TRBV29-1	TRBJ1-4	CSVLGGEKLFF	TGCAGCGTGCTTGGAGGGGAAAAACTGTTTTTT
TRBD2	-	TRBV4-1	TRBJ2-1	CASSQPGLAGEQFF	TGCGCCAGCAGCCAACCGGGACTAGCGGGGGAGCAGTTCTTC
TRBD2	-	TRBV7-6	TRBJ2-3	CASSRLAGVTDTQYF	TGTGCCAGCAGCCGACTAGCGGGAGTAACAGATACGCAGTATTTT
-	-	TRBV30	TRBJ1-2	CASIRRGTNYGYTF	TGTGCCTCCATTCGTCGGGGGACTAACTATGGCTACACCTTC
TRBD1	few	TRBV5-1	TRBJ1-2	CASRWDRENGYTF	TGCGCCAGCAGATGGGACAGGGAGAATGGCTACACCTTC
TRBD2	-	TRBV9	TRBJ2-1	CASSAYSGRGSYNEQFF	TGTGCCAGCAGCGCCTACTCCGGGAGGGGATCCTACAATGAGCAGTTCTTC
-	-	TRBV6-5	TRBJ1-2	CASTERSNYGYTF	TGTGCCAGCACCGAGCGCAGCAACTATGGCTACACCTTC
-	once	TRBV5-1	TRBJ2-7	CASTLSASSYEQYF	TGCGCCAGCACCCTTAGTGCGAGCTCCTACGAGCAGTACTTC
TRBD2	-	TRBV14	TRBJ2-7	CASSQDLAGEVYF	TGTGCCAGCAGCCAAGACCTAGCGGGAGAAGTGTACTTC
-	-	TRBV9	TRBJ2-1	CASSVFAIDEQFF	TGTGCCAGCAGCGTTTTTGCGATCGATGAGCAGTTCTTC
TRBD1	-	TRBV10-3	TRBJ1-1	CAITPTGERGNTEAFF	TGTGCCATCACCCCAACAGGGGAGAGAGGGAACACTGAAGCTTTCTTT
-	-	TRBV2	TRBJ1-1	CASSGRGMNTEAFF	TGTGCCAGCAGTGGAAGGGGGATGAACACTGAAGCTTTCTTT
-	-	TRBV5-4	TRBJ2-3	CASSSAGWTADTQYF	TGTGCCAGCAGCTCGGCGGGGTGGACTGCAGATACGCAGTATTTT